One sample yielded the 27 T cell receptor beta chains listed below, sequenced in a study of tumor and adjacent non-tumor tissue in lung cancer. No cell sorting was done before RNA was extracted from the tissue. More than 3 cm separated this lung sample from the edge of the tumor. Three rounds of nested PCR, following a modified ARM-PCR protocol, produced the TCRbeta library. One entry per CDR3 protein, called by TCRdb with MiXCR from the multiplex PCR reads. Among some 80,000 distinct CDR3 sequences, approximately 81% were seen once, and the ten largest hold about 51%. The sample was distant non-tumor lung tissue. The source of these receptors is a man aged 60 to 69 with non-small cell lung cancer.

This clonotype appeared many times. The V gene is TRBV20-1, the J gene TRBJ1-1, with 7 bases fitting TRBD1. This CDR3 is built from 15 residues. From germline, CDR1 is DFQATT and CDR2 SNEGSKA (reference sequence). The V and J ends lost 0 bases and 2 bases, in that order; junction bases with no gene match: 6. CDR3 DNA sequence: TGCAGTGCTAGAGACTTTAGACAGGGTAACACTGAAGCTTTCTTT. This codes for CSARDFRQGNTEAFF.

With regard to this clonotype: Compared with germline, one end of the junction differs, possibly owing to a read error. The chain uses TRBV2 and TRBJ2-7; D perhaps matches TRBD2 (5 bases). Looked up from germline, CDR1 is SNHLY and CDR2 is FYNNEI. The CDR3 has 14 residues. Here the CDR3 reads CASSEDSYSYEQYF. CDR3 DNA sequence: TGTGCTAGCAGTGAGGACTCCTACTCCTACGAGCAGTACTTC.

This clonotype was counted a single time. One end of the junction does not line up with germline, which may come from a read error. The V gene is TRBV11-2, the J gene TRBJ1-1, with 9 bases fitting TRBD1. The CDR3 contains 14 residues. CDR1 is SGHAT, CDR2 FQNNGV, per germline. The CDR3 nucleotides read TGTGCCAGCAGCTTTTTGGACAGGGGCACTAAAGCTTCCTTT. This gives the protein CASSFLDRGTKASF.

As concerns this clonotype: Compared with germline, one end of the junction differs, possibly owing to a read error. The V call is TRBV6-5, the J call TRBJ2-5, with unresolved D. Germline V gene lookup returns CDR1 MNHEY and CDR2 SVGAGI. The CDR3 runs 14 residues. CDR3 nucleotide sequence: TGTGCCAGCAGGACGGATAACGTCCAAGAGACCCAGTATTTC. Translation gives CASRTDNVQETQYF.

With regard to this clonotype: Relative to the germline gene, one junction end is altered; a read error may explain this. This chain joins TRBV7-9 and TRBJ2-3; 9 bases align to TRBD2. The CDR3 runs 16 residues. Looked up from germline, CDR1 is SEHNR and CDR2 is FQNEAQ (reference sequence). The CDR3 loop reads CASSFSLAGRTDTHYF. The CDR3 DNA reads as TGTGCCAGCAGCTTTTCCCTAGCGGGGCGCACAGATACGCATTATTTT.

This clonotype came up once. One junction end disagrees with the germline gene, perhaps due to a read error. The DNA for the CDR3 is TGCACTGCTCCCCCTAGCGGGAGCTCTTACGAGCAGTACTTC. The encoded protein is CTAPPSGSSYEQYF. The chain uses TRBV20-1 and TRBJ2-7; 10 nucleotides agree with TRBD2. The germline gives CDR1 DFQATT, CDR2 SNEGSKA (reference sequence). CDR3 length equals 14 residues.

This clonotype was seen repeatedly, ten times or more. The chain joins TRBV4-3 to TRBJ1-4, with a tentative D call TRBD1 (5 bases). V gave up 0 bases and J gave up 8 bases, with 7 bases separating them. The CDR3 is 13 amino acids. In germline, CDR1 is LGHNA, CDR2 YSLEER. CDR3 DNA sequence: TGCGCCAGCAGCCAAGATCCAGGGGAAAAACTGTTTTTT. Protein sequence: CASSQDPGEKLFF.

Concerning this clonotype: As the CDR3 is not closed by the conserved phenylalanine or tryptophan, this likely results from a read error. The V and J genes are TRBV20-1 and TRBJ2-5, with TRBD2 identical over 9 bases. This CDR3 contains 17 residues. J was trimmed by 5 bases and V by 0 bases; bases with no gene match: 13. In germline, CDR1 is DFQATT, CDR2 SNEGSKA (reference sequence). The CDR3 DNA follows: TGCAGTGCTAGAGATATGAAGGGGACTAGCAAGAGTGAGACCCAGTACTAC. Translated: CSARDMKGTSKSETQYY.

In regard to this clonotype: A much larger clone is a single base away; this may be a read error. The rearrangement joins TRBV27 to TRBJ1-6; D not resolved. V was shortened by 2 bases and J by 0 bases, with 8 bases between the two germline ends. The CDR3 extends over 16 amino acids. The germline CDR1 and CDR2 sequences are MNHEY and SMNVEV (reference sequence). Here the CDR3 reads CASSLRVSSYNSPLHF. CDR3 DNA: TGTGCCAGCAGTTTACGGGTGAGCTCCTATAATTCACCCCTCCACTTT.

With regard to this clonotype: The junction shows a germline mismatch at one end, possibly a read error. J is TRBJ1-2 and V is TRBV11-2; the D is unclear. Germline CDR1 and CDR2: SGHAT and FQNNGV. The CDR3 spans 13 residues. CDR3 protein: CAGSSLQMGGYTF. DNA for the CDR3: TGTGCCGGCAGCTCCTTGCAGATGGGGGGCTACACCTTC.

In the case of this clonotype: Germline is not matched at one junction end, which may reflect a read error. This chain connects TRBV11-1 to TRBJ2-2; D may match TRBD1 or TRBD2 (5 bases each). Per the germline V gene, CDR1 is SGHAT and CDR2 is FQDESV (reference sequence). The CDR3 runs to 15 residues. CDR3 region: CASSLGRRSTGDLFF. The CDR3 DNA is TGTGCTAGCAGCTTAGGCAGGAGAAGCACCGGGGACCTGTTTTTT. The variable domain in full, with the rest retrieved from reference TRBV11-1 and TRBJ2-2, is EAEVAQSPRYKITEKSQAVAFWCDPISGHATLYWYRQILGQGPELLVQFQDESVVDDSQLPKDRFSAERLKGVDSTLKIQPAELGDSAMYLCASSLGRRSTGDLFFGEGSRLTVL.

The rearrangement links TRBV20-1 to TRBJ2-7, with D perhaps TRBD2 (6 bases). The CDR3 contains 13 residues. Germline lookup yields CDR1 DFQATT and CDR2 SNEGSKA (reference sequence). V dropped 5 bases and J dropped 3 bases, with 14 bases sitting between them. The CDR3 loop reads CSAWTNGSYEQYV. The DNA of the CDR3 is TGCAGTGCTTGGACTAATGGGAGCTACGAGCAGTACGTC.

As regards this clonotype: One end of the junction varies from germline; a read error may be responsible. The V gene is TRBV11-3, the J gene TRBJ2-2, with 9 bases lining up with TRBD2. The CDR3 covers 18 residues. Per germline, CDR1 SGHNT and CDR2 YENEEA. The CDR3 spells CASSSREAGGYITGELFF. The DNA of the CDR3 is TGTGCCAGCAGCTCCCGGGAAGCGGGAGGATACATAACCGGGGAGCTATTTTTT.

On this clonotype: The junction and the germline gene differ at one end; a read error may be behind it. The chain carries TRBV20-1 and TRBJ2-7; 10 nucleotides match TRBD2. Germline values: CDR1 DFQATT, CDR2 SNEGSKA (reference sequence). CDR3 length: 20 amino acids. The CDR3: CNARAHYDPSSGSLAYEQYF. The CDR3 DNA reads as TGCAATGCTAGAGCCCATTACGACCCATCTAGCGGGAGCTTGGCATACGAGCAGTACTTC.

V gene TRBV11-3 combines with J gene TRBJ2-2, with D tentatively TRBD2 (5 bases). V was cut by 4 bases and J by 6 bases, with 24 bases left in between. The CDR3 consists of 18 residues. Germline V gene data show CDR1 as SGHNT and CDR2 as YENEEA. The CDR3 DNA reads TGTGCCAGCAGCTCCCGGGGAGAGGGAGAATACAGTGCCGGGGAGCTGTTTTTT. The encoded protein is CASSSRGEGEYSAGELFF.

This clonotype was detected once. The junction departs from germline at one end; a sequencing error may be responsible. The rearrangement uses TRBV12-3 or TRBV12-4 and TRBJ1-2; D remains ambiguous. The CDR3 has 16 amino acids. In nucleotides, the CDR3 is TGTGTCAGCAGACCACTTAGGACCCGGGGAAGCGGTGGCTACACCTTC. Residues: CVSRPLRTRGSGGYTF.

J is TRBJ2-1 and V is TRBV6-1; D assignment may be TRBD1 or TRBD2 (5 bases each). The CDR3 contains 15 residues. Germline V gene lookup returns CDR1 MNHNS and CDR2 SASEGT. V dropped 10 bases and J dropped 8 bases, with 24 bases sitting between them. CDR3 DNA sequence: TGTGCCACCCGACCCCCGGGGCTAGGTGAGGATGAGCAGTTCTTC. Its translation is CATRPPGLGEDEQFF.

A note on this clonotype: Given the absence of the conserved phenylalanine or tryptophan at the CDR3 end, a read error is likely. This chain connects TRBV12-3 or TRBV12-4 to TRBJ2-5; 9 bases fit TRBD1. The CDR3 totals 13 residues. CDR3 bases: TGTGCCAGCAGACAGGGGGCGGGAGAGACTCAGTACTTA. Translating it yields CASRQGAGETQYL.

A note on this clonotype: The CDR3 does not close with the conserved phenylalanine or tryptophan, likely indicating a read error. CDR3 protein: CASSLGEDNNSPLHS. In nucleotides, the CDR3 is TGTGCCAGCAGTTTAGGAGAGGACAATAATTCACCCCTCCACTCT. This chain joins TRBV11-2 and TRBJ1-6, with D possibly TRBD1 on 5 matching bases. Looked up from germline, CDR1 is SGHAT and CDR2 is FQNNGV. The CDR3 has 15 amino acids.

Remarks on this clonotype: One end of the junction does not line up with germline, which may come from a read error. The chain carries TRBV20-1 and TRBJ2-7; D ambiguous. Germline V gives CDR1 DFQATT, CDR2 SNEGSKA (reference sequence). The CDR3 contains 12 residues. The CDR3 DNA is TGCAGTGCTAGAGAGAACAAGGGCGAGCGGTACTTC. It codes for CSARENKGERYF.

The chain uses TRBV11-2 and TRBJ2-5, with D possibly TRBD2 on 7 matching bases. Germline-derived CDR1 and CDR2 are SGHAT and FQNNGV. The V gene lost 4 bases and the J gene lost 11 bases, with 26 bases spanning the gap. This CDR3 has 16 residues. In DNA form, the CDR3 reads TGTGCCAGCAGCTCCACAATGGGGGGGCTAAAGGAGATACAGTACTTC. Translation: CASSSTMGGLKEIQYF.

As for this clonotype: A much larger clone differs by one base, so this may be a read error. This chain uses TRBV12-3 or TRBV12-4 with TRBJ2-3; D ambiguous. The CDR3 consists of 12 residues. CDR3: CASSFSTETQYF. The CDR3 region has the DNA TGTGCCAGCAGTTTCAGCACAGAAACGCAGTATTTT.

V is TRBV20-1 and J is TRBJ2-5; 9 nucleotides agree with TRBD2. The CDR3 runs 13 residues. The V and J ends lost 8 bases and 2 bases, in that order; junction bases with no gene match: 6. Germline CDR1 is DFQATT and CDR2 is SNEGSKA (reference sequence). The CDR3 DNA reads as TGCAGTTTTTCGGGACTAGCTCAAGAGACCCAGTACTTC. Protein sequence: CSFSGLAQETQYF.

The chain employs TRBV5-4 and TRBJ2-5; D call uncertain. Trimming took off 4 bases at V and 6 bases at J, with 13 bases between the two ends. CDR1 is SGHNT and CDR2 is YYREEE in the germline V gene (reference sequence). The CDR3 runs 13 residues. The CDR3 region is CASSPPGQKTQYF. DNA for the CDR3: TGTGCCAGCAGCCCACCCGGTCAAAAGACCCAGTACTTC.

Regarding this clonotype: A junction end diverges from the germline sequence, so it may reflect a read error. This chain connects TRBV29-1 to TRBJ2-7; the D is unclear. This CDR3 has 10 amino acids. CDR1 and CDR2 from the germline V gene are SQVTM and ANQGSEA. The CDR3 DNA reads TGCAGCGTTGTTCAGGACGAGCAGAACTTC. This encodes CSVVQDEQNF.

V usage is TRBV10-3 and J usage is TRBJ2-1; 15 nucleotides agree with TRBD2. The V segment lost 3 bases and the J segment 8 bases; nucleotides outside the gene matches: 5. CDR1 and CDR2 (germline): ENHRY, SYGVKD. CDR3 length: 16 amino acids. The CDR3 DNA follows: TGTGCCATCAGTGATCCCCGGACTAGCGGGAGGGATGAGCAGTTCTTC. This sequence encodes CAISDPRTSGRDEQFF.

As to this clonotype: A clone one base away is much larger, so this may be a read error. This chain links TRBV5-1 with TRBJ1-4; the D is unclear. CDR1 is SGHRS, CDR2 YFSETQ, per germline. The CDR3 is 14 amino acids. DNA of the CDR3: TGCGCCAGCACTCAAAGCAGTACTAGTGAAAAACTGTTTTTT. Protein product: CASTQSSTSEKLFF.